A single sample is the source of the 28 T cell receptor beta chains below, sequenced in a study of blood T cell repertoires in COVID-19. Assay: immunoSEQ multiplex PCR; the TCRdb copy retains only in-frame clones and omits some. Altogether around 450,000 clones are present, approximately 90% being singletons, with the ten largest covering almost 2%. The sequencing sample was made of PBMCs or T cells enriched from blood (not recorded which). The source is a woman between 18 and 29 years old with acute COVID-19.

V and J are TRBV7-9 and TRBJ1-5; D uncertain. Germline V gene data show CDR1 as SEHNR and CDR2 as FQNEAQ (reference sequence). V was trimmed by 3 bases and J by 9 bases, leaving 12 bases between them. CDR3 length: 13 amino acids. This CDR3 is CASSLREGTPQHF. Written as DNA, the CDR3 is TGTGCCAGCAGCTTGAGGGAAGGAACGCCCCAGCATTTT.

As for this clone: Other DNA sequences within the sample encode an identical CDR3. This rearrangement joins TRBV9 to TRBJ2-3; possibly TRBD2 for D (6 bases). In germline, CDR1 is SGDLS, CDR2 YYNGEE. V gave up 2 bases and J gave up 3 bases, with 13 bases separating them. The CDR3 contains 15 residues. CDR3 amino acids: CASSVAGTSTDTQYF. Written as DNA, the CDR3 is TGTGCCAGCAGCGTCGCGGGGACCTCGACAGATACGCAGTATTTT.

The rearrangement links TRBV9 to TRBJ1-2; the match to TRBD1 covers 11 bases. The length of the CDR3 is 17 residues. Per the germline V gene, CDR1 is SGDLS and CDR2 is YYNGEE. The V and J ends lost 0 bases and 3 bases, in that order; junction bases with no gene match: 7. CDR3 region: CASSVAPGTGGYYGYTF. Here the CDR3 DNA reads TGTGCCAGCAGCGTAGCCCCCGGGACAGGGGGATACTATGGCTACACCTTC.

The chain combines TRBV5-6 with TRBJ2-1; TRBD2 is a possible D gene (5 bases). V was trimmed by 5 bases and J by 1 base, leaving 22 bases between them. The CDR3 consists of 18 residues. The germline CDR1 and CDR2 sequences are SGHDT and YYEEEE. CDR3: CASRLGGTSSSSYNEQFF. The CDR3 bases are TGTGCCAGCAGGCTTGGTGGAACGTCTAGCTCTTCCTACAATGAGCAGTTCTTC.

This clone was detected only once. The CDR3 spells CASSPTGSDTQYF. DNA of the CDR3: TGCGCCAGCAGTCCGACAGGGTCAGATACGCAGTATTTT. V gene TRBV10-2 combines with J gene TRBJ2-3, with 7 bases fitting TRBD1. The V and J ends lost 5 bases and 4 bases, in that order; junction bases with no gene match: 3. CDR1 and CDR2 from the germline V gene are WSHSY and SAAADI. This CDR3 comprises 13 residues.

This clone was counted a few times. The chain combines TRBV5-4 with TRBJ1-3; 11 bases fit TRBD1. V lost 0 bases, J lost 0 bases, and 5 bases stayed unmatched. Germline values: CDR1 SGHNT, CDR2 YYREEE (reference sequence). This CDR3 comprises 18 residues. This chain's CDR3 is CASSLELGTGGSGNTIYF. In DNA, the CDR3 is TGTGCCAGCAGCTTGGAATTGGGGACAGGGGGCTCTGGAAACACCATATATTTT. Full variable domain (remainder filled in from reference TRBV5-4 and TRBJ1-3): ETGVTQSPTHLIKTRGQQVTLRCSSQSGHNTVSWYQQALGQGPQFIFQYYREEENGRGNFPPRFSGLQFPNYSSELNVNALELDDSALYLCASSLELGTGGSGNTIYFGEGSWLTVV.

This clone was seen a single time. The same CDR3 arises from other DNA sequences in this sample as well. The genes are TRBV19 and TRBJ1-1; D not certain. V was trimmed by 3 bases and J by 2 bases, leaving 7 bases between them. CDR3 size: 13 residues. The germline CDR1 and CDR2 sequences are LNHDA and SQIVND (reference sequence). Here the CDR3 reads CASSISRNTEAFF. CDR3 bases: TGTGCCAGTAGTATCTCCAGAAACACTGAAGCTTTCTTT. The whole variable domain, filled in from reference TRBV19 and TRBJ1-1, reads DGGITQSPKYLFRKEGQNVTLSCEQNLNHDAMYWYRQDPGQGLRLIYYSQIVNDFQKGDIAEGYSVSREKKESFPLTVTSAQKNPTAFYLCASSISRNTEAFFGQGTRLTVV.

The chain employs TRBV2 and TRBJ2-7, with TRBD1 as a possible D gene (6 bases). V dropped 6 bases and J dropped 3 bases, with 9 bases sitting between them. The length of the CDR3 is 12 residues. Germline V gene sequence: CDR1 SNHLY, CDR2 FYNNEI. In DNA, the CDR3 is TGTGCCAGCAGCGCACAGGGCTACGAGCAGTACTTC. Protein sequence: CASSAQGYEQYF.

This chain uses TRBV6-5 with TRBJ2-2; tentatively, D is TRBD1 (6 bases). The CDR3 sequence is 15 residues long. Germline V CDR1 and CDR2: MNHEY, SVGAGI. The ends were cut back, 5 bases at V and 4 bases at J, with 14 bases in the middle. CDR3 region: CASSLPGHRTGELFF. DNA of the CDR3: TGTGCCAGCAGTCTCCCGGGACACCGCACCGGGGAGCTGTTTTTT.

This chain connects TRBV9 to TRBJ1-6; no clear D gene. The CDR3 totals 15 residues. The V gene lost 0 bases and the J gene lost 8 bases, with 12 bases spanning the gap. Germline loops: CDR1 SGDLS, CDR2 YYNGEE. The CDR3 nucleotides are TGTGCCAGCAGCGTAGTTTCGGGGATGCATTCACCCCTCCACTTT. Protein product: CASSVVSGMHSPLHF.

CDR3 nucleotide sequence: TGTGCCAGCAGCCAAGTCGGGAGCATCCCGAACACCGGGGAGCTGTTTTTT. Its protein product is CASSQVGSIPNTGELFF. This chain uses TRBV14 with TRBJ2-2; possibly TRBD2 for D (6 bases). Looked up from germline, CDR1 is SGHDN and CDR2 is FVKESK. V lost 1 base to trimming and J lost 0 bases, with 12 bases between them. The CDR3 has 17 residues.

CDR3 region: CAWDTNSPLHF. DNA of the CDR3: TGTGCCTGGGACACTAATTCACCCCTCCACTTT. The chain employs TRBV30 and TRBJ1-6; D ambiguous. The CDR3 runs 11 residues. V lost 5 bases to trimming and J lost 6 bases, with 5 bases between them. The germline gives CDR1 GTSNPN, CDR2 SVGIG (reference sequence).

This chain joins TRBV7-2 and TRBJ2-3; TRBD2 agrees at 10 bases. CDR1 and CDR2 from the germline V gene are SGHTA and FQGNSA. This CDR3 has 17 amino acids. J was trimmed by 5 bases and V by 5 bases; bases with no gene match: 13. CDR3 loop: CASSPTGAGGPVDTQYF. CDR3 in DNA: TGTGCCAGCAGCCCTACCGGAGCGGGGGGGCCGGTAGATACGCAGTATTTT. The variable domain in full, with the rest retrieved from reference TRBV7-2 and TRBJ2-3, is GAGVSQSPSNKVTEKGKDVELRCDPISGHTALYWYRQSLGQGLEFLIYFQGNSAPDKSGLPSDRFSAERTGGSVSTLTIQRTQQEDSAVYLCASSPTGAGGPVDTQYFGPGTRLTVL.

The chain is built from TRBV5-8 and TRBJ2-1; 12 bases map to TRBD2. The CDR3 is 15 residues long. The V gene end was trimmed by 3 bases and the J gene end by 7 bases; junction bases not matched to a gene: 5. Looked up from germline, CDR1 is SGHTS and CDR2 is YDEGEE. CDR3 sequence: CASSSGLAGSNEQFF. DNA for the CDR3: TGTGCCAGCAGCTCAGGACTAGCGGGGTCGAATGAGCAGTTCTTC.

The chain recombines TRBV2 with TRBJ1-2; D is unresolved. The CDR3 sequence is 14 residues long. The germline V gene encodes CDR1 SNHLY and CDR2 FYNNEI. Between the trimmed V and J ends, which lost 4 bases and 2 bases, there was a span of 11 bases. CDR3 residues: CASSAEQTNYGYTF. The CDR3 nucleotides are TGTGCCAGCAGTGCAGAACAGACAAACTATGGCTACACCTTC. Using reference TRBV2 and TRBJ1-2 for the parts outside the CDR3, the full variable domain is EPEVTQTPSHQVTQMGQEVILRCVPISNHLYFYWYRQILGQKVEFLVSFYNNEISEKSEIFDDQFSVERPDGSNFTLKIRSTKLEDSAMYFCASSAEQTNYGYTFGSGTRLTVV.

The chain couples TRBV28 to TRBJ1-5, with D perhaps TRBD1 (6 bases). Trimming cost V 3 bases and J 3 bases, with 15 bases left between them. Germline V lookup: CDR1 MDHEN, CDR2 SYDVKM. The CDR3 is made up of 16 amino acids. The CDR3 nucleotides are TGTGCCAGCAGTTTCGTAGGCAGGGGCGCCAATCAGCCCCAGCATTTT. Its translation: CASSFVGRGANQPQHF.

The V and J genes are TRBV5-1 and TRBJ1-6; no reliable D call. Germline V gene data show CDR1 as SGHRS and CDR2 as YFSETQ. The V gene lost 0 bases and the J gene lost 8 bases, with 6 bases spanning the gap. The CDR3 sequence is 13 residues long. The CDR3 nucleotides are TGCGCCAGCAGCTTGGCCGGTTATTCACCCCTCCACTTT. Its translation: CASSLAGYSPLHF.

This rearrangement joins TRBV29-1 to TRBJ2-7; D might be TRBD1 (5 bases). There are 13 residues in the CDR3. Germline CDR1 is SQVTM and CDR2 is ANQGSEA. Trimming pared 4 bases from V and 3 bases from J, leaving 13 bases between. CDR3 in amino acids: CSVGREGDYEQYF. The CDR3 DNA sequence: TGCAGCGTTGGAAGGGAAGGGGACTACGAGCAGTACTTC.

CDR3 DNA sequence: TGCGCCAGCAGCCGACAGGGCGAAGGGACAGATACGCAGTATTTT. It translates to CASSRQGEGTDTQYF. The chain uses TRBV4-1 and TRBJ2-3, with TRBD1 matching over 7 bases. With 4 bases clipped from V and 3 bases from J, the junction kept 7 bases outside the gene matches. From germline, CDR1 is MGHRA and CDR2 YSYEKL. CDR3 length equals 15 residues.

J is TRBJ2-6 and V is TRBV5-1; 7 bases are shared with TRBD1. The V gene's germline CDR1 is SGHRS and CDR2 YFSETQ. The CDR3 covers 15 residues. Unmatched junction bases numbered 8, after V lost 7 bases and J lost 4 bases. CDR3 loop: CASRTGLEGANVLTF. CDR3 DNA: TGCGCCAGCCGGACAGGCCTAGAAGGGGCCAACGTCCTGACTTTC.

CDR3 DNA: TGTGCCAGCAGCAAGGGCCCCGAGGGAACCGGGGAGCTGTTTTTT. Translation gives CASSKGPEGTGELFF. The chain links TRBV3-1 (or the pseudogene TRBV3-2) to TRBJ2-2; TRBD2 is a possible D gene (5 bases). CDR1 LGHDT and CDR2 YNNKEL come from the germline V gene (reference sequence). The ends were cut back, 5 bases at V and 5 bases at J, with 15 bases in the middle. The CDR3 has 15 amino acids.

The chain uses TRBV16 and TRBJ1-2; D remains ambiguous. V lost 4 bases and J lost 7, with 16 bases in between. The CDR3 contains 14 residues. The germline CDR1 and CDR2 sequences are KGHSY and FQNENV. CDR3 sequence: CASSPNGGTTGYTF. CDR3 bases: TGTGCCAGCAGCCCCAACGGTGGTACCACTGGCTACACCTTC.

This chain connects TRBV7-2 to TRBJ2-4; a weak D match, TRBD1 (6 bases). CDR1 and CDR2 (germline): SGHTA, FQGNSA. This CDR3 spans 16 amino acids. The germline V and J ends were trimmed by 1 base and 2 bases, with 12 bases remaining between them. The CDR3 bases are TGTGCCAGCAGCTTAGTTTGGGGGCCGACCAAAAACATTCAGTACTTC. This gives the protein CASSLVWGPTKNIQYF.

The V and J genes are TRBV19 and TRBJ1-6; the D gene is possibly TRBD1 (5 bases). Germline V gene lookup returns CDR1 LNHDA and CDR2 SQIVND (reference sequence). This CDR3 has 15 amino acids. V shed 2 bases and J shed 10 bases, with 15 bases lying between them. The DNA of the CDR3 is TGTGCCAGTAGTATAAAGACAGTCAGAGACTCACCCCTCCACTTT. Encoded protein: CASSIKTVRDSPLHF.

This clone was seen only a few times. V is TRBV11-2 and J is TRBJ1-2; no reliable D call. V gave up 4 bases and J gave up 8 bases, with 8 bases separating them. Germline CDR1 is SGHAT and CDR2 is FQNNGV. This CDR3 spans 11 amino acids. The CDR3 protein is CASSSRGGYTF. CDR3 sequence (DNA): TGTGCCAGCAGCTCCAGAGGCGGCTACACCTTC.

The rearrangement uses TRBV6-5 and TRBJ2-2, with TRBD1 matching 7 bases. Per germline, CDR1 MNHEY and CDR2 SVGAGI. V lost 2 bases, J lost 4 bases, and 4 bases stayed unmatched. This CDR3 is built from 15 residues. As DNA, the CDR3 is TGTGCCAGCAGTTACGAGGGGGCTGGCACCGGGGAGCTGTTTTTT. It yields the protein CASSYEGAGTGELFF.

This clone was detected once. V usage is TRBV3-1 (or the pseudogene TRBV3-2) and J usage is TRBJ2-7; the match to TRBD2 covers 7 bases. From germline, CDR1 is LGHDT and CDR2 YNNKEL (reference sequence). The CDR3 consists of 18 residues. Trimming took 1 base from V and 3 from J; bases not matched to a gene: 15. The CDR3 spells CASSQVGSLLAESYEQYF. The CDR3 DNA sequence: TGTGCCAGCAGCCAAGTCGGCTCCCTCCTAGCGGAGAGCTACGAGCAGTACTTC.

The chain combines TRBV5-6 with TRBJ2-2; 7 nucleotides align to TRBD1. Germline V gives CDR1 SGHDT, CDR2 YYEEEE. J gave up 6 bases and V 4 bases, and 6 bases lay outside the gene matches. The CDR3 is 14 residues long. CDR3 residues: CASSDTGTAGELFF. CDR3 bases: TGTGCCAGCAGCGACACAGGGACAGCCGGGGAGCTGTTTTTT.